This TCR beta chain was sequenced in a study of blood T cell repertoires in COVID-19. At the level of the study: Acute and convalescent COVID-19 samples came from the United States, Italy and Spain.

Details on this clone: At the DNA level, this CDR3 is encoded by other sequences in the same sample as well.

Germline lookup yields CDR1 SGHRS and CDR2 YFSETQ. The CDR3 covers 14 residues. V was trimmed by 2 bases and J by 4 bases, leaving 12 bases between them. Generated by immunoSEQ multiplex PCR, the TCRdb table keeps only in-frame clones and is missing some. The sample lists 200,000 to 300,000 clones; around four fifths were seen once. The J gene is TRBJ1-1, the V gene TRBV5-1, with D possibly being TRBD1 (5 bases). The sequence came from a man aged 55 to 70 with acute or convalescent COVID-19. Sequencing input: peripheral blood. In nucleotides, the CDR3 is TGCGCCAGCAGCTTTCAGGGTCAGGGCACTGAAGCTTTCTTT. Amino acid sequence: CASSFQGQGTEAFF.